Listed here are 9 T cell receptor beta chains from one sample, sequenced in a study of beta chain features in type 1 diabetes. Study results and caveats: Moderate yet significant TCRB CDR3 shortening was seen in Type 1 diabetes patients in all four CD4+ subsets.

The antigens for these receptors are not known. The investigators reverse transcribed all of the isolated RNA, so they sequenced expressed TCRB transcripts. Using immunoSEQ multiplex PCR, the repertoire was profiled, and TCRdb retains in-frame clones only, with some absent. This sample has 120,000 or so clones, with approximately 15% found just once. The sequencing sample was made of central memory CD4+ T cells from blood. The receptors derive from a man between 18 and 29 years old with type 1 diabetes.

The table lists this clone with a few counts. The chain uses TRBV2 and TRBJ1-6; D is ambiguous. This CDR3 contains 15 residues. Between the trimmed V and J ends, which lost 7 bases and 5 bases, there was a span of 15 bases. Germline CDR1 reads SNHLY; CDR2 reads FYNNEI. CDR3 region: CASTALRRHNSPLHF. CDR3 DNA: TGTGCCAGCACGGCATTACGGCGCCATAATTCACCCCTCCACTTT. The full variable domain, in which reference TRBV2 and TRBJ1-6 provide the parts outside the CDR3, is EPEVTQTPSHQVTQMGQEVILRCVPISNHLYFYWYRQILGQKVEFLVSFYNNEISEKSEIFDDQFSVERPDGSNFTLKIRSTKLEDSAMYFCASTALRRHNSPLHFGNGTRLTVT.

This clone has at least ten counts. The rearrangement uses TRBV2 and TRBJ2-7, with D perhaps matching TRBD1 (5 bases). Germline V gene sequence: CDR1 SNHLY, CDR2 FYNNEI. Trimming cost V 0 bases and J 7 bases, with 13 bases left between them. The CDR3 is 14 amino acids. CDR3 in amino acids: CASSEARQLGEQYF. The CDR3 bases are TGTGCCAGCAGTGAAGCCCGACAGCTTGGTGAGCAGTACTTC.

This CDR3 is CASSTAGGPSYNEQFF. The CDR3, as DNA: TGTGCCAGCAGTACCGCGGGGGGGCCCTCCTACAATGAGCAGTTCTTC. The rearrangement uses TRBV4-2 and TRBJ2-1; 9 bases are shared with TRBD2. CDR3 length: 16 amino acids. J was trimmed by 0 bases and V by 6 bases; bases with no gene match: 6. Germline V gives CDR1 LGHNA, CDR2 YNFKEQ.

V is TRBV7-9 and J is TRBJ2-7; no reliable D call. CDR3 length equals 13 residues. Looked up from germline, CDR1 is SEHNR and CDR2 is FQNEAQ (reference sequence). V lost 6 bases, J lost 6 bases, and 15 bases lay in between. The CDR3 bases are TGTGCCAGCAGTTTCTCGGTCCGGGCCGAGCAGTACTTC. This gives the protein CASSFSVRAEQYF.

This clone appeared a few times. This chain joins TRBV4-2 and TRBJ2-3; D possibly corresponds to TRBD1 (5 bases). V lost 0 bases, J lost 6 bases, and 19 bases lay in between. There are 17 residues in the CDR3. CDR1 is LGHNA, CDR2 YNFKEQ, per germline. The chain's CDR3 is CASSQDAARAYGDTQYF. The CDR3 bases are TGTGCCAGCAGCCAAGATGCGGCCAGGGCATATGGGGATACGCAGTATTTT.

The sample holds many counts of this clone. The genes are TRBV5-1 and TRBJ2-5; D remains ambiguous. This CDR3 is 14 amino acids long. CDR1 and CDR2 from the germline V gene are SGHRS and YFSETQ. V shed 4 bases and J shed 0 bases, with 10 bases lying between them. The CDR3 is CASSRDPYQETQYF. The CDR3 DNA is TGCGCCAGCAGCCGAGATCCCTACCAAGAGACCCAGTACTTC.

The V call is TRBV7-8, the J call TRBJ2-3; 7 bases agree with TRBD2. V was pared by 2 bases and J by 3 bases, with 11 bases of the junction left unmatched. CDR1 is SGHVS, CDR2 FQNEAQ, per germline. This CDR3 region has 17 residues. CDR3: CASSLKYTGGLTDTQYF. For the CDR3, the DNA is TGTGCCAGCAGCTTAAAATATACGGGAGGCTTGACAGATACGCAGTATTTT.

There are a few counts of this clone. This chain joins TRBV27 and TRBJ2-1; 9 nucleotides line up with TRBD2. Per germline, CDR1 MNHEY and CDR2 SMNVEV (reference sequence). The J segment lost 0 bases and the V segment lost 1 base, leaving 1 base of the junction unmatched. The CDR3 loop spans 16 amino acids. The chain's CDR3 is CASSLLAGVSYNEQFF. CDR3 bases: TGTGCCAGCAGTTTATTAGCGGGGGTCTCCTACAATGAGCAGTTCTTC.

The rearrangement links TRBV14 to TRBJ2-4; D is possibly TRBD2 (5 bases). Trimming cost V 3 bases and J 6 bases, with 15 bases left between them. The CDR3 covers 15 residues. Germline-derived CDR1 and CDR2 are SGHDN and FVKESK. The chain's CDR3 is CASSHPGSYPNIQYF. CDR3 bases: TGTGCCAGCAGCCACCCGGGGTCCTACCCAAACATTCAGTACTTC.